A selection of T cell receptor beta chains follows, all from one sample in a study of molecular identifiers for immune sequencing clone quantification. TCRdb reprocessed the PCR reads via MiXCR and lists one record per CDR3 protein. Altogether under 650,000 distinct CDR3 sequences are present, less than 20% being singletons, with the ten largest covering roughly 0.83%. Source material: naive CD8+ T cells from blood, with Jurkat cell RNA spiked in. These receptors all come from a human donor in good health. Some libraries in this study had Jurkat cell RNA spiked in. The CDR3 runs from the conserved cysteine through the conserved F or W. The order of the fields is J gene, D gene, V gene, clone size, CDR3 protein, CDR3 DNA. A D gene is named only where the DNA matches it firmly. The size of a clone is reported for some rows only, either as once, few or many, or as a class for expanded clones.

J: TRBJ1-6
D: -
V: TRBV14
size: few
CDR3: CASSHRVISYNSPLHF
DNA: TGTGCCAGCAGCCATCGGGTGATCTCCTATAATTCACCCCTCCACTTT

J: TRBJ2-3
D: -
V: TRBV19
size: many
CDR3: CASSPGTAYPQYF
DNA: TGTGCCAGTAGTCCCGGGACGGCGTACCCGCAGTATTTT

J: TRBJ1-1
D: -
V: TRBV2
size: few
CDR3: CASIEDGPTEAFF
DNA: TGTGCCAGCATTGAGGACGGGCCCACTGAAGCTTTCTTT

J: TRBJ2-5
D: -
V: TRBV4-2
size: many
CDR3: CASSAAGPQETQYF
DNA: TGTGCCAGCAGCGCCGCCGGGCCCCAAGAGACCCAGTACTTC

J: TRBJ1-2
D: -
V: TRBV6-1
size: few
CDR3: CASRGRTEFYGYTF
DNA: TGTGCCAGCAGGGGTAGGACAGAGTTCTATGGCTACACCTTC

J: TRBJ1-3
D: TRBD1
V: TRBV20-1
size: many
CDR3: CSARRRGGQGVGNTIYF
DNA: TGCAGTGCTAGAAGGAGGGGGGGACAGGGAGTTGGAAACACCATATATTTT

J: TRBJ2-2
D: -
V: TRBV5-1
size: -
CDR3: CASSPDPGLGTGELFF
DNA: TGCGCCAGCAGCCCTGATCCGGGGTTGGGCACCGGGGAGCTGTTTTTT

J: TRBJ2-3
D: -
V: TRBV6-5
size: -
CDR3: CASSYSRDGTDTQYF
DNA: TGTGCCAGCAGTTACTCCAGGGACGGCACAGATACGCAGTATTTT

J: TRBJ2-5
D: -
V: TRBV4-1
size: many
CDR3: CASSQDHLPGETQYF
DNA: TGCGCCAGCAGCCAAGATCATCTCCCCGGAGAGACCCAGTACTTC

J: TRBJ1-5
D: TRBD1
V: TRBV5-6
size: many
CDR3: CASSLATGEGSQPQHF
DNA: TGTGCCAGCAGCTTGGCGACAGGGGAAGGTAGTCAGCCCCAGCATTTT

J: TRBJ2-7
D: -
V: TRBV6-2/TRBV6-3
size: many
CDR3: CASSSGQRSYEQYF
DNA: TGTGCCAGCAGTTCTGGCCAGCGCTCCTACGAGCAGTACTTC

J: TRBJ2-2
D: -
V: TRBV6-5
size: few
CDR3: CASSPARLGVYGTGELFF
DNA: TGTGCCAGCAGTCCCGCCCGTCTTGGGGTGTACGGCACCGGGGAGCTGTTTTTT

J: TRBJ2-1
D: -
V: TRBV4-1
size: few
CDR3: CASSQDREQFF
DNA: TGCGCCAGCAGCCAAGATCGCGAGCAGTTCTTC

J: TRBJ1-6
D: -
V: TRBV21-1
size: -
CDR3: CASSKFGDKYRSSYNSPLHF
DNA: TGTGCCAGCAGCAAATTCGGGGACAAATATAGGAGCTCCTATAATTCACCCCTCCACTTT

J: TRBJ1-1
D: -
V: TRBV4-3
size: -
CDR3: CASSHRPNTEAFF
DNA: TGCGCCAGCAGCCATCGTCCGAACACTGAAGCTTTCTTT

J: TRBJ1-4
D: -
V: TRBV25-1
size: many
CDR3: CASSEYGESVNNEKLFF
DNA: TGTGCCAGCAGTGAATACGGCGAGTCAGTTAATAATGAAAAACTGTTTTTT

J: TRBJ2-3
D: TRBD1
V: TRBV2
size: -
CDR3: CASSPQGARTDTRYF
DNA: TGTGCCAGCAGTCCCCAGGGGGCGCGAACAGATACGCGGTATTTT

J: TRBJ2-5
D: -
V: TRBV12-3/TRBV12-4
size: -
CDR3: CASSWGGGETQYF
DNA: TGTGCCAGCAGTTGGGGTGGGGGAGAGACCCAGTACTTC

J: TRBJ2-7
D: TRBD1
V: TRBV4-1
size: -
CDR3: CAGSQRDRVYEQYF
DNA: TGCGCCGGCAGCCAGCGGGACAGGGTTTACGAGCAGTACTTC

J: TRBJ2-1
D: -
V: TRBV9
size: -
CDR3: CASSPFGGDSYNEQFF
DNA: TGTGCCAGCAGCCCCTTCGGCGGAGACTCCTACAATGAGCAGTTCTTC

J: TRBJ2-1
D: -
V: TRBV19
size: many
CDR3: CASSIVGGGVNEQFF
DNA: TGTGCCAGTAGTATTGTGGGGGGCGGGGTCAATGAGCAGTTCTTC

J: TRBJ2-3
D: -
V: TRBV4-1
size: -
CDR3: CASSPFGGVGDTQYF
DNA: TGCGCCAGCAGCCCGTTTGGGGGCGTGGGAGATACGCAGTATTTT

J: TRBJ1-1
D: -
V: TRBV4-3
size: many
CDR3: CASSQDFLGYTEAFF
DNA: TGCGCCAGCAGCCAAGATTTCCTGGGGTACACTGAAGCTTTCTTT

J: TRBJ1-1
D: -
V: TRBV24-1
size: many
CDR3: CATSDSQGSQPLMNTEAFF
DNA: TGTGCCACCAGTGACTCACAGGGCTCCCAGCCCCTTATGAACACTGAAGCTTTCTTT

J: TRBJ1-4
D: -
V: TRBV20-1
size: -
CDR3: CSARRLVGVSEKLFF
DNA: TGCAGTGCTAGGCGACTCGTGGGGGTTAGTGAAAAACTGTTTTTT

J: TRBJ2-1
D: TRBD2
V: TRBV20-1
size: many
CDR3: CSARDVDGGWYNEQFF
DNA: TGCAGTGCTAGAGATGTGGACGGGGGGTGGTACAATGAGCAGTTCTTC

J: TRBJ2-3
D: -
V: TRBV7-9
size: many
CDR3: CASSPSIGFTDTQYF
DNA: TGTGCCAGCAGCCCCTCGATCGGGTTCACAGATACGCAGTATTTT

J: TRBJ2-7
D: TRBD1
V: TRBV19
size: many
CDR3: CASSNRGLDEQYF
DNA: TGTGCCAGTAGTAACAGGGGGCTGGACGAGCAGTACTTC

J: TRBJ2-7
D: -
V: TRBV20-1
size: few
CDR3: CSAAGHSILAYEQYF
DNA: TGCAGCGCCGCGGGACACTCTATCCTAGCCTACGAGCAGTACTTC

J: TRBJ1-2
D: -
V: TRBV7-8
size: many
CDR3: CASSLVEGLNYGYTF
DNA: TGTGCCAGCAGCTTAGTGGAGGGATTAAACTATGGCTACACCTTC

J: TRBJ2-5
D: -
V: TRBV12-3/TRBV12-4
size: many
CDR3: CASGLGAGQETQYF
DNA: TGTGCCAGCGGACTTGGGGCGGGGCAAGAGACCCAGTACTTC

J: TRBJ2-7
D: TRBD2
V: TRBV20-1
size: many
CDR3: CSARDSSGSSYEQYF
DNA: TGCAGTGCTAGAGATTCGAGCGGGAGCTCCTACGAGCAGTACTTC

J: TRBJ2-1
D: TRBD2
V: TRBV11-2
size: many
CDR3: CASSHPIQRERNEQFF
DNA: TGTGCCAGCAGCCATCCCATCCAGCGGGAAAGGAATGAGCAGTTCTTC